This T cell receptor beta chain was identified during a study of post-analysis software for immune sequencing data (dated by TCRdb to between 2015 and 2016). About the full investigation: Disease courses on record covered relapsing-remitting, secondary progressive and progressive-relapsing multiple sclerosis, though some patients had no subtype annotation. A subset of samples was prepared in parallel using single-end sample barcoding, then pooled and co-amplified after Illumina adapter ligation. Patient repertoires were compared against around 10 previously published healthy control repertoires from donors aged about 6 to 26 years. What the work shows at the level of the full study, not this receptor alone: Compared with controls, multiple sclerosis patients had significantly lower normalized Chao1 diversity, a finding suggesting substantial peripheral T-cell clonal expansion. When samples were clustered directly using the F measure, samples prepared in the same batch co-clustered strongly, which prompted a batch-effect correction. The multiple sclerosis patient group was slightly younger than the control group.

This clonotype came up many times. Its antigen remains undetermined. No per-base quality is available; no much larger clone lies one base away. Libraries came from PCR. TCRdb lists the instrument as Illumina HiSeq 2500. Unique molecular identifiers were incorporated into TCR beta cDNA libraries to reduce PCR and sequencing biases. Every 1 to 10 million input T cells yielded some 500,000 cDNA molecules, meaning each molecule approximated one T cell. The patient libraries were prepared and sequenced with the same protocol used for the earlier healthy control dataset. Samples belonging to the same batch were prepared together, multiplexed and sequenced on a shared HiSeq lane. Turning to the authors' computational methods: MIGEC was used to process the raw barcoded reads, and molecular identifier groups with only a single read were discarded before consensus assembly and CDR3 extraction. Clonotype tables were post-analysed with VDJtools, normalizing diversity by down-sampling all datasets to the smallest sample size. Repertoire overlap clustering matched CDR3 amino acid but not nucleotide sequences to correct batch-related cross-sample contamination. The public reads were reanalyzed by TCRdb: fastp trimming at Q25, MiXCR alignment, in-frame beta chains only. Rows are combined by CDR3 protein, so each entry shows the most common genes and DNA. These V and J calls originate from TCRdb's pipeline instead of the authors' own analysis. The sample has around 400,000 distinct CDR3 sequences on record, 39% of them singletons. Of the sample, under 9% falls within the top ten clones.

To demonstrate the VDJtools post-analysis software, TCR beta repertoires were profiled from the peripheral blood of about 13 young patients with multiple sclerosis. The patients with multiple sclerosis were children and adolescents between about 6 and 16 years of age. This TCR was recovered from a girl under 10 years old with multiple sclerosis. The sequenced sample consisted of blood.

The nucleotide sequence is TGCAGCGCCGAGGTGTATCGCACGCAGTATTTT. Translated, this is CSAEVYRTQYF. The chain employs TRBV29-1 and TRBJ2-3; no D segment can be confidently identified. V loses 7 bases, J loses 9 bases, and the germline ends lie 14 bases apart. Measured from the cysteine to the phenylalanine, the CDR3 is 11 residues long. Kept here is only the CDR3 DNA, which spans 33 bases and is read in frame from base 1. As encoded in the germline V gene, CDR1 is SQVTM while CDR2 is ANQGSEA.